These 30 T cell receptor beta chains originate from one sample sequenced in a study of cytomegalovirus exposure and HLA in healthy donors. Clones were read by immunoSEQ multiplex PCR, and TCRdb kept only the in-frame ones, dropping some. The sample yields about 130,000 clones, roughly 91% seen once. The sequenced sample was PBMCs. The source of these receptors is a man aged 25-40 years in good health and CMV-seronegative.

This chain joins TRBV5-6 and TRBJ2-7; tentatively, D is TRBD1 (7 bases). Deletions cut 5 bases from V and 5 bases from J, with 20 bases between. CDR1 SGHDT and CDR2 YYEEEE come from the germline V gene. This CDR3 spans 15 amino acids. In nucleotides, the CDR3 is TGTGCCAGCAGAATTTTAGGAGACAGGGAGGACGAGCAGTACTTC. As protein: CASRILGDREDEQYF.

The chain is built from TRBV7-6 and TRBJ1-1, with D perhaps TRBD1 (5 bases). The CDR3 consists of 13 residues. V shed 5 bases and J shed 1 base, with 8 bases lying between them. Germline values: CDR1 SGHVS, CDR2 FNYEAQ. The CDR3 DNA sequence: TGTGCCAGCAGCGTACAGGAGAACACTGAAGCTTTCTTT. This translates into CASSVQENTEAFF.

A remark on this clone: Other DNA sequences from this sample encode an identical CDR3 as well. This chain connects TRBV19 to TRBJ1-2; D is perhaps TRBD1 (6 bases). Between the trimmed V and J ends, which lost 3 bases and 2 bases, there was a span of 7 bases. This CDR3 comprises 13 residues. Germline V gives CDR1 LNHDA, CDR2 SQIVND (reference sequence). The CDR3 coding sequence is TGTGCCAGTAGTATTGACAGGAACTATGGCTACACCTTC. Protein sequence: CASSIDRNYGYTF.

The rearrangement joins TRBV2 to TRBJ1-5; unclear D gene. The germline gives CDR1 SNHLY, CDR2 FYNNEI. This CDR3 is built from 14 residues. V was cut by 3 bases and J by 3 bases, with 9 bases left in between. This CDR3 is CASSDSLINQPQHF. CDR3 nucleotide sequence: TGTGCCAGCAGTGATTCGTTAATCAATCAGCCCCAGCATTTT.

The J gene is TRBJ2-7, the V gene TRBV4-1, with D unclear. Germline loops: CDR1 MGHRA, CDR2 YSYEKL. Trimming took off 0 bases at V and 6 bases at J, with 15 bases between the two ends. The CDR3 consists of 15 residues. CDR3 loop: CASSQDGRPGGEQYF. The DNA of the CDR3 is TGCGCCAGCAGCCAAGATGGTAGACCGGGTGGCGAGCAGTACTTC.

The chain employs TRBV28 and TRBJ1-1; D gene uncertain. This CDR3 contains 14 residues. The germline V and J ends were trimmed by 2 bases and 7 bases, with 14 bases remaining between them. CDR1 and CDR2 from the germline V gene are MDHEN and SYDVKM. The CDR3 protein is CASSLDTAPGEAFF. In DNA form, the CDR3 reads TGTGCCAGCAGTTTAGACACAGCCCCCGGTGAAGCTTTCTTT.

The chain carries TRBV6-1 and TRBJ2-7; possibly TRBD1 for D (6 bases). The CDR3 contains 14 residues. Trimming removed 7 bases from V and 5 bases from J, with 18 bases in between. The germline CDR1 and CDR2 sequences are MNHNS and SASEGT. The DNA for the CDR3 is TGTGCCAGCACCCTAACTCGGACAGCCCACGAGCAGTACTTC. As protein: CASTLTRTAHEQYF.

This chain links TRBV27 with TRBJ1-1; D perhaps matches TRBD1 (5 bases). Germline CDR1 and CDR2: MNHEY and SMNVEV (reference sequence). This CDR3 comprises 14 residues. With 3 bases removed from V and 4 bases from J, the gap between germline ends came to 12 bases. The CDR3 bases are TGTGCCAGCAGTTTGCGCAGGGAGGGCACTGAAGCTTTCTTT. It translates to CASSLRREGTEAFF.

This clone was counted only a few times. The chain is built from TRBV28 and TRBJ1-6; TRBD1 might be the D (5 bases). Trimming took 0 bases from V and 7 from J, leaving 7 bases between them. Germline V CDR1 and CDR2: MDHEN, SYDVKM. The CDR3 is 14 amino acids. The CDR3 DNA follows: TGTGCCAGCAGTTTATGGCGGACAAATTCACCCCTCCACTTT. Its protein is CASSLWRTNSPLHF. Full variable domain (outside the CDR3, taken from reference TRBV28 and TRBJ1-6): DVKVTQSSRYLVKRTGEKVFLECVQDMDHENMFWYRQDPGLGLRLIYFSYDVKMKEKGDIPEGYSVSREKKERFSLILESASTNQTSMYLCASSLWRTNSPLHFGNGTRLTVT.

The V and J genes are TRBV4-1 and TRBJ1-1; D ambiguous. This CDR3 region has 16 residues. The ends were cut back, 0 bases at V and 3 bases at J, with 14 bases in the middle. Germline lookup yields CDR1 MGHRA and CDR2 YSYEKL. CDR3 nucleotides: TGCGCCAGCAGCCAAGATGGACGCGGGTGGGACACTGAAGCTTTCTTT. Amino acids: CASSQDGRGWDTEAFF.

The chain carries TRBV7-7 and TRBJ2-2, with a weak D call TRBD2 (5 bases). V gave up 1 base and J gave up 0 bases, with 6 bases separating them. The CDR3 runs to 15 residues. In germline, CDR1 is SSHAT, CDR2 FNYEAQ (reference sequence). CDR3 amino acids: CASSLGTSNTGELFF. CDR3 nucleotides: TGTGCCAGCAGCTTAGGGACTTCGAACACCGGGGAGCTGTTTTTT.

The chain joins TRBV5-1 to TRBJ2-7, with 9 bases fitting TRBD1. The CDR3 totals 14 residues. Germline-derived CDR1 and CDR2 are SGHRS and YFSETQ. The trim removed 4 bases at V and 9 bases at J, leaving 11 bases unmatched. The CDR3 sequence is CASSPAGQGTAQYF. CDR3 sequence (DNA): TGCGCCAGCAGCCCCGCGGGACAGGGTACCGCGCAGTACTTC.

The chain has TRBV18 and TRBJ1-2, with 7 bases fitting TRBD1. The CDR3 loop spans 15 amino acids. J gave up 3 bases and V 3 bases, and 7 bases lay outside the gene matches. CDR1 is KGHSH, CDR2 LQKENI, per germline. The CDR3 nucleotides are TGTGCCAGCTCACCGACAGGGAGGTTGGACTATGGCTACACCTTC. Translation: CASSPTGRLDYGYTF.

The chain employs TRBV12-5 and TRBJ2-7, with 7 bases that match TRBD2. The length of the CDR3 is 13 residues. The germline V gene has CDR1 LGHNT and CDR2 FRNRAP. The trim removed 7 bases at V and 3 bases at J, leaving 6 bases unmatched. CDR3 loop: CASAPGEGYEQYF. The CDR3 DNA reads as TGTGCTAGTGCCCCGGGGGAGGGCTACGAGCAGTACTTC.

The chain uses TRBV14 and TRBJ2-1; no reliable D call. Trimming took off 2 bases at V and 3 bases at J, with 17 bases between the two ends. CDR1 is SGHDN and CDR2 is FVKESK in the germline V gene. The length of the CDR3 is 17 residues. The CDR3 region is CASSQRSLAAIYNEQFF. The CDR3 nucleotides are TGTGCCAGCAGCCAACGATCCTTAGCAGCTATCTACAATGAGCAGTTCTTC.

The chain links TRBV28 to TRBJ2-7, with 7 bases identical to TRBD1. The V gene's germline CDR1 is MDHEN and CDR2 SYDVKM. The junction had 3 bases not matched to a gene; V was cut back by 10 bases and J by 0 bases. CDR3 length: 12 amino acids. CDR3 residues: CATTGNSYEQYF. CDR3 DNA sequence: TGTGCCACGACAGGGAACTCCTACGAGCAGTACTTC.

This rearrangement joins TRBV7-6 to TRBJ2-3; TRBD1 agrees at 7 bases. Looked up from germline, CDR1 is SGHVS and CDR2 is FNYEAQ. Trimming removed 3 bases from V and 0 bases from J; junction bases left unmatched: 9. This CDR3 is built from 17 residues. CDR3 in amino acids: CASSFYIRGQSTDTQYF. The CDR3 region has the DNA TGTGCCAGCAGCTTTTACATCCGGGGACAGAGCACAGATACGCAGTATTTT. Full variable domain (rest looked up from reference TRBV7-6 and TRBJ2-3): GAGVSQSPRYKVTKRGQDVALRCDPISGHVSLYWYRQALGQGPEFLTYFNYEAQQDKSGLPNDRFSAERPEGSISTLTIQRTEQRDSAMYRCASSFYIRGQSTDTQYFGPGTRLTVL.

As DNA, the CDR3 is TGTGCCAGCAGCTTGGCCAGTCCCAGGGCAGCCGAGCAGTACTTC. Amino acids: CASSLASPRAAEQYF. The chain has TRBV5-4 and TRBJ2-7; D possibly corresponds to TRBD1 (5 bases). From germline, CDR1 is SGHNT and CDR2 YYREEE (reference sequence). V was shortened by 0 bases and J by 6 bases, with 16 bases between the two germline ends. The CDR3 is 15 amino acids.

The chain has TRBV11-2 and TRBJ1-5, with a weak D call TRBD1 (6 bases). The CDR3 is made up of 12 amino acids. V was shortened by 5 bases and J by 6 bases, with 8 bases between the two germline ends. Germline assignment: CDR1 SGHAT and CDR2 FQNNGV. CDR3 nucleotide sequence: TGTGCCAGCAGCCAAGGGGGTCAGCCCCAGCATTTT. It encodes CASSQGGQPQHF. Filled out from reference TRBV11-2 and TRBJ1-5, the complete variable domain reads EAGVAQSPRYKIIEKRQSVAFWCNPISGHATLYWYQQILGQGPKLLIQFQNNGVVDDSQLPKDRFSAERLKGVDSTLKIQPAKLEDSAVYLCASSQGGQPQHFGDGTRLSIL.

This clone has a single count. The chain has TRBV4-1 and TRBJ2-5, with no clear D. Germline CDR1 reads MGHRA; CDR2 reads YSYEKL. The CDR3 loop spans 14 amino acids. Between the trimmed V and J ends, which lost 0 bases and 5 bases, there was a span of 10 bases. DNA for the CDR3: TGCGCCAGCAGCCAAGATCCCTCGGAGGAGACCCAGTACTTC. Protein product: CASSQDPSEETQYF.

The chain joins TRBV7-6 to TRBJ1-2; 9 bases align to TRBD1. The CDR3 length is 16 residues. V trimming: 5 bases; J trimming: 2 bases; junction bases outside the gene matches: 9. Germline V CDR1 and CDR2: SGHVS, FNYEAQ. The CDR3 reads CASSASQGALNYGYTF. CDR3 nucleotide sequence: TGTGCCAGCAGCGCCTCACAGGGGGCATTGAACTATGGCTACACCTTC. Together with reference TRBV7-6 and TRBJ1-2, the CDR3 gives the full variable domain: GAGVSQSPRYKVTKRGQDVALRCDPISGHVSLYWYRQALGQGPEFLTYFNYEAQQDKSGLPNDRFSAERPEGSISTLTIQRTEQRDSAMYRCASSASQGALNYGYTFGSGTRLTVV.

This clone was seen once. V and J are TRBV29-1 and TRBJ2-5, with D perhaps TRBD1 (5 bases). The CDR3 has 12 amino acids. V was clipped by 7 bases and J by 4 bases, with 13 bases between them. CDR1 is SQVTM, CDR2 ANQGSEA, per germline. CDR3 sequence: CSGLQGRETQYF. The CDR3 DNA reads as TGCAGCGGACTTCAGGGAAGAGAGACCCAGTACTTC.

The chain links TRBV7-2 to TRBJ2-7; 15 bases map to TRBD2. Germline V gene data show CDR1 as SGHTA and CDR2 as FQGNSA. CDR3 length equals 17 residues. V lost 4 bases to trimming and J lost 0 bases; unmatched junction nucleotides: 4. CDR3 DNA sequence: TGTGCCAGCAGCTCGGGACTAGCGGGGGGCAGCTCCTACGAGCAGTACTTC. Encoded protein: CASSSGLAGGSSYEQYF. Filled out from reference TRBV7-2 and TRBJ2-7, the complete variable domain reads GAGVSQSPSNKVTEKGKDVELRCDPISGHTALYWYRQSLGQGLEFLIYFQGNSAPDKSGLPSDRFSAERTGGSVSTLTIQRTQQEDSAVYLCASSSGLAGGSSYEQYFGPGTRLTVT.

The CDR3 DNA reads TGCAGCGTTGTCAACAGGGACCATCGGGGAGCTTTCTTT. Residues: CSVVNRDHRGAFF. V usage is TRBV29-1 and J usage is TRBJ1-1; perhaps TRBD1 as D (6 bases). Trimming took off 4 bases at V and 10 bases at J, with 19 bases between the two ends. CDR1 SQVTM and CDR2 ANQGSEA come from the germline V gene. This CDR3 has 13 residues.

This sequence joins TRBV9 and TRBJ2-1; a weak D match, TRBD2 (6 bases). Germline V gives CDR1 SGDLS, CDR2 YYNGEE. Trimming removed 4 bases at V and 0 bases at J, with 17 bases between. The CDR3 sequence is 17 residues long. This chain's CDR3 is CASSPTSWGDSYNEQFF. CDR3 sequence (DNA): TGTGCCAGCAGCCCAACCTCTTGGGGGGACTCCTACAATGAGCAGTTCTTC.

The chain has TRBV29-1 and TRBJ2-5; 10 nucleotides agree with TRBD2. This CDR3 contains 15 residues. The ends lost 4 bases at V and 2 bases at J; junction bases unmatched: 7. The germline V gene has CDR1 SQVTM and CDR2 ANQGSEA. The DNA for the CDR3 is TGCAGCGTTGGGGGTAGCGGGGGGTTTCAAGAGACCCAGTACTTC. This codes for CSVGGSGGFQETQYF.

This clone appeared a few times. This chain links TRBV19 with TRBJ1-2; D gene unclear. Trimming removed 3 bases at V and 4 bases at J, with 12 bases between. The CDR3 spans 14 residues. The germline gives CDR1 LNHDA, CDR2 SQIVND (reference sequence). In nucleotides, the CDR3 is TGTGCCAGTAGTATCGGCGAACAGTTCTATGGCTACACCTTC. It codes for CASSIGEQFYGYTF.

The chain uses TRBV6-1 and TRBJ1-2; the match to TRBD1 covers 10 bases. The V and J ends lost 3 bases and 6 bases, in that order; junction bases with no gene match: 7. CDR3 length: 15 amino acids. Germline V gene data show CDR1 as MNHNS and CDR2 as SASEGT. CDR3 protein: CASSEGQGRRNGYTF. CDR3 bases: TGTGCCAGCAGTGAGGGACAGGGGAGGAGGAATGGCTACACCTTC.

The rearrangement uses TRBV11-2 and TRBJ1-2, with 7 bases aligning to TRBD1. Germline V gene data show CDR1 as SGHAT and CDR2 as FQNNGV. Trimming took 5 bases from V and 3 from J; bases not matched to a gene: 12. The CDR3 extends over 16 amino acids. The CDR3 protein is CASSEGAGTTDYGYTF. CDR3 DNA: TGTGCCAGCAGCGAGGGGGCTGGGACAACCGACTATGGCTACACCTTC.

This chain links TRBV6-5 with TRBJ2-5; TRBD1 matches 10 bases. Germline trimming cut 6 bases from V and 4 bases from J; bases unmatched to any gene: 8. The germline gives CDR1 MNHEY, CDR2 SVGAGI. The CDR3 totals 15 residues. CDR3 protein: CASRKGTGETETQYF. CDR3 nucleotide sequence: TGTGCCAGCAGGAAAGGGACAGGGGAAACAGAGACCCAGTACTTC.